This T cell receptor (beta chain) was captured in a study of cytomegalovirus exposure and HLA in healthy donors. Assay: immunoSEQ multiplex PCR; the TCRdb copy retains only in-frame clones and omits some. The sample yields 100,000 to 150,000 clones, roughly 95% seen once. Notes on the study in general: The investigators catalogued 164 TCR beta chains as cytomegalovirus-associated.

In this sample, this clone turned up a few times. Its specificity is unknown. The specimen was PBMCs. The sequence was obtained from a man younger than 35 in good health and CMV-seronegative.

CDR3 bases: TGTGCCAGCACTGGGTGGGGCGGAAGCTCCTACAATGAGCAGTTCTTC. Its translation is CASTGWGGSSYNEQFF. The genes are TRBV21-1 and TRBJ2-1; TRBD1, the table's D call, was not compared with the DNA. TRBV21-1 counts as a pseudogene. This CDR3 is 16 amino acids long.